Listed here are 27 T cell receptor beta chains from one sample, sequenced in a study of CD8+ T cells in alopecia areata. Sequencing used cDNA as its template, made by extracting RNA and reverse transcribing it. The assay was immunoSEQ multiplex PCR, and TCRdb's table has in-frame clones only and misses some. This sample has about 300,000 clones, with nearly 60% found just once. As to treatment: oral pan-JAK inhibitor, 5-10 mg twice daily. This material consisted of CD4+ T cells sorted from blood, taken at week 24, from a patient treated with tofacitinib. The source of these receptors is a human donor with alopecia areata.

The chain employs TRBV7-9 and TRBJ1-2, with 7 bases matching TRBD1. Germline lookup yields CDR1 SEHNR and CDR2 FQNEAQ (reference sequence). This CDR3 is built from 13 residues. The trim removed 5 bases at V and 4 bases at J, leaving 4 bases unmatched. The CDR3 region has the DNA TGTGCCAGCAGCAAGGGACAGTTCTATGGCTACACCTTC. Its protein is CASSKGQFYGYTF.

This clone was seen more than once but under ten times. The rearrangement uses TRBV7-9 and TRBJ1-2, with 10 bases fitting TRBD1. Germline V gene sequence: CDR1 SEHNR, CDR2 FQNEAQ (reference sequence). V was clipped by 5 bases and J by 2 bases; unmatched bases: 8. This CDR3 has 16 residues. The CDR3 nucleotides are TGTGCCAGCAGCCAAGGGACAGGGGAGGTAAACTATGGCTACACCTTC. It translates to CASSQGTGEVNYGYTF.

CDR3 residues: CASSLQLTDTQYF. The CDR3 region has the DNA TGCGCCAGCAGCTTGCAACTCACAGATACGCAGTATTTT. The chain recombines TRBV5-1 with TRBJ2-3; no firm D call. Per germline, CDR1 SGHRS and CDR2 YFSETQ. The CDR3 covers 13 residues. Trimming shortened V by 1 base and J by 2 bases, and 5 bases separated the two germline ends.

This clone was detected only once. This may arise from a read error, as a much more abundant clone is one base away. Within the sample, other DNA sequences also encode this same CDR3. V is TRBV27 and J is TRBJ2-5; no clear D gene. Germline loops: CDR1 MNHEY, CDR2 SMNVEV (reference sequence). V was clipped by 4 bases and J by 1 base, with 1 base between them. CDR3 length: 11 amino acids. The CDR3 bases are TGTGCCAGCAGTTCCCAAGAGACCCAGTACTTC. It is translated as CASSSQETQYF.

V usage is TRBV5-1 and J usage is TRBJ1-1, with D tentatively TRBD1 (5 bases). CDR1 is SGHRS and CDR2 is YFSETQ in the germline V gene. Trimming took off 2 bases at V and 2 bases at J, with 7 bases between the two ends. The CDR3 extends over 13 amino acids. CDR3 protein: CASSFGDNTEAFF. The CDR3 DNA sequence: TGCGCCAGCAGCTTTGGGGACAACACTGAAGCTTTCTTT.

CDR3 region: CSVGQGHYEQYF. For the CDR3, the DNA is TGCAGCGTTGGCCAGGGCCACTACGAGCAGTACTTC. The rearrangement links TRBV29-1 to TRBJ2-7, with a weak D call TRBD1 (5 bases). The germline V and J ends were trimmed by 4 bases and 3 bases, with 10 bases remaining between them. The CDR3 is made up of 12 amino acids. Per germline, CDR1 SQVTM and CDR2 ANQGSEA.

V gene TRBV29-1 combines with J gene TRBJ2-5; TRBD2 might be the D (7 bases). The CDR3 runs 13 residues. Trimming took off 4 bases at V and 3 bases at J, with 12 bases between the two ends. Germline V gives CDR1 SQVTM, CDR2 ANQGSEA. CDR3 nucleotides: TGCAGCGTTGCGGGGGGACACAAAGAGACCCAGTACTTC. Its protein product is CSVAGGHKETQYF.

The DNA of the CDR3 is TGTGCCAGCAGCGCGGGGAATAGAGAGACCCAGTACTTC. Translated, it gives CASSAGNRETQYF. The chain couples TRBV28 to TRBJ2-5, with a weak D call TRBD2 (6 bases). The CDR3 covers 13 residues. The V end lost 6 bases, the J end lost 4 bases, and 12 bases lay between the germline ends. Per the germline V gene, CDR1 is MDHEN and CDR2 is SYDVKM.

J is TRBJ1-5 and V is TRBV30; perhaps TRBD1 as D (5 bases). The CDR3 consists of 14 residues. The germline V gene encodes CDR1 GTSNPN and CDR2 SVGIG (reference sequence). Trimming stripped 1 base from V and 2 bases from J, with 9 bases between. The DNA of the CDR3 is TGTGCCTGGAGTGCGACAGAACGCAATCAGCCCCAGCATTTT. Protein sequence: CAWSATERNQPQHF. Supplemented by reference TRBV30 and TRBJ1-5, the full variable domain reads SQTIHQWPATLVQPVGSPLSLECTVEGTSNPNLYWYRQAAGRGLQLLFYSVGIGQISSEVPQNLSASRPQDRQFILSSKKLLLSDSGFYLCAWSATERNQPQHFGDGTRLSIL.

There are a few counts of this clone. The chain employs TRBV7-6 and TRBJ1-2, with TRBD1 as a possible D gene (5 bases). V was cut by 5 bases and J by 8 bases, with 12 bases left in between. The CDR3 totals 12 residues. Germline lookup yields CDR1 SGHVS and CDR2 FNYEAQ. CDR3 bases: TGTGCCAGCAGCCCCAAACGGGGCGGCTACACCTTC. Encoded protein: CASSPKRGGYTF.

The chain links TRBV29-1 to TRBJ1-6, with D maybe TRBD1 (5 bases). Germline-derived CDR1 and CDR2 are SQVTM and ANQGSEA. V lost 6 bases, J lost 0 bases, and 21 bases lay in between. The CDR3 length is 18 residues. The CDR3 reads CSVESWGERSSYNSPLHF. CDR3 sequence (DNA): TGCAGCGTCGAGTCTTGGGGGGAACGAAGCTCCTATAATTCACCCCTCCACTTT.

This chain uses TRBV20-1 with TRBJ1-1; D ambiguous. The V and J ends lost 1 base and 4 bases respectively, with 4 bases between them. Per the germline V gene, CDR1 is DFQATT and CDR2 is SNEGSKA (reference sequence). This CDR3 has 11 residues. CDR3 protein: CSARASTEAFF. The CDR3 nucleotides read TGCAGTGCTAGAGCTAGCACTGAAGCTTTCTTT.

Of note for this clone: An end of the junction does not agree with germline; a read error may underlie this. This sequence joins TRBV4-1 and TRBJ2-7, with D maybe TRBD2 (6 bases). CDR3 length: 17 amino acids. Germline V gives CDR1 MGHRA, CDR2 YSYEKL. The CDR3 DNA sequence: TGCGCCAGCAGGCAAGAAAGGGGACTGAGCCCTTCCTACGAGCAGTACTTC. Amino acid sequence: CASRQERGLSPSYEQYF.

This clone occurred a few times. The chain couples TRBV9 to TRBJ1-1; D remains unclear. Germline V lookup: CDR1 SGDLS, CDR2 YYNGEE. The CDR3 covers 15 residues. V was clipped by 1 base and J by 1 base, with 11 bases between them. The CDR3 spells CASSVLSGANTEAFF. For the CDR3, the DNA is TGTGCCAGCAGCGTACTTTCAGGAGCGAACACTGAAGCTTTCTTT.

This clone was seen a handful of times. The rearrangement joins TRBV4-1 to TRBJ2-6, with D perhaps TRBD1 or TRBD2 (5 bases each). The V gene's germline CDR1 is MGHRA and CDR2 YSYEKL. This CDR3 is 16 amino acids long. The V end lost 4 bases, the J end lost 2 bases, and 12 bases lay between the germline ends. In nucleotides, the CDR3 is TGCGCCAGCAGCCCATCTCAGGGACCTGGGGCCAACGTCCTGACTTTC. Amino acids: CASSPSQGPGANVLTF.

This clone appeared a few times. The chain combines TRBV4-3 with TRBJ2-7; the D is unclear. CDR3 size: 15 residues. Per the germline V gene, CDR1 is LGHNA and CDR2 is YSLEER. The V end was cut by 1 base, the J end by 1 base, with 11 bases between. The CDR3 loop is CASSQVFRGSYEQYF. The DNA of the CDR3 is TGCGCCAGCAGCCAAGTTTTCCGAGGATCCTACGAGCAGTACTTC.

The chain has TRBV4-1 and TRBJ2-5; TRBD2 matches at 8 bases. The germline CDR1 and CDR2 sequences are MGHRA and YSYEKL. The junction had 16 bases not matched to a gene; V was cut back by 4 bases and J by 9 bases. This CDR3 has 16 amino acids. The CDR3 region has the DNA TGCGCCAGCAGCCCTTCGGAGGGCGGGGGGCGGCCGCCCCAGTACTTC. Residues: CASSPSEGGGRPPQYF.

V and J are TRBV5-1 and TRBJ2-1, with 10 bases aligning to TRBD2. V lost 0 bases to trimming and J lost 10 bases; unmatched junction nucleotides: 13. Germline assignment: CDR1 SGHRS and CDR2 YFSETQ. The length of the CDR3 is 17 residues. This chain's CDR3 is CASSLAPGSGGAGEQFF. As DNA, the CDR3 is TGCGCCAGCAGCTTGGCCCCAGGGAGCGGGGGGGCCGGAGAGCAGTTCTTC.

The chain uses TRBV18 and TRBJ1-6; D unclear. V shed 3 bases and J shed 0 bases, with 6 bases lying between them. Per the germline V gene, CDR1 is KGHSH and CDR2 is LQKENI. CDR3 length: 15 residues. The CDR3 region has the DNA TGTGCCAGCTCACCGAGGAGCTCCTATAATTCACCCCTCCACTTT. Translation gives CASSPRSSYNSPLHF.

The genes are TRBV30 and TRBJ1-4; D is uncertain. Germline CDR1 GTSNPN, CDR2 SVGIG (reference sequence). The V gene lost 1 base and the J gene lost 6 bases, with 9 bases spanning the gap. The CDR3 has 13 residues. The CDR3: CAWSGGPYEKLFF. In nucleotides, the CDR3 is TGTGCCTGGAGTGGCGGTCCTTATGAAAAACTGTTTTTT.

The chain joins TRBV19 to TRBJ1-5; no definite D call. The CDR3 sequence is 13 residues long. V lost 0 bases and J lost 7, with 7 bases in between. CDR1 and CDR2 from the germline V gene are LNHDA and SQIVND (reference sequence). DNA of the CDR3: TGTGCCAGTAGTATAGATCTATTCCAGCCCCAGCATTTT. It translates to CASSIDLFQPQHF.

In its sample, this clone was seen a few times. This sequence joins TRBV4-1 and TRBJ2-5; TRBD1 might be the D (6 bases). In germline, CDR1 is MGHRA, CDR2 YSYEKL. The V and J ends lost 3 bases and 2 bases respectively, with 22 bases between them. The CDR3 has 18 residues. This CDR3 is CASSHEDIPGTKQETQYF. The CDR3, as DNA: TGCGCCAGCAGCCACGAAGACATACCCGGGACAAAGCAAGAGACCCAGTACTTC.

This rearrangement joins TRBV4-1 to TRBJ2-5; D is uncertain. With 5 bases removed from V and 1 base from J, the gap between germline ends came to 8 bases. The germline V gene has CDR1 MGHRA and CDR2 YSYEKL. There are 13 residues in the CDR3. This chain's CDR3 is CASSSRPQETQYF. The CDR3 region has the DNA TGCGCCAGCAGCTCCCGACCCCAAGAGACCCAGTACTTC.

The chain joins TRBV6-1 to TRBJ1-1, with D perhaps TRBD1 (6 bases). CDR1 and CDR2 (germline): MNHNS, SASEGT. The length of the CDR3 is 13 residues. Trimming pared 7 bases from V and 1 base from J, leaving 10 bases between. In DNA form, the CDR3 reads TGTGCCAGCACTCGAGGGGGGAACACTGAAGCTTTCTTT. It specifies CASTRGGNTEAFF.

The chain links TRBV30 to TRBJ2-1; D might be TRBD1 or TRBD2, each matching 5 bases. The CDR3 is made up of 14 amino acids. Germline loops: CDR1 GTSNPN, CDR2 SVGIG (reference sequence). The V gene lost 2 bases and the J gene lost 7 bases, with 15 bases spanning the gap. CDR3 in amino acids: CAWSRSFGGNEQFF. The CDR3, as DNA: TGTGCCTGGAGTCGGAGCTTTGGGGGAAATGAGCAGTTCTTC.

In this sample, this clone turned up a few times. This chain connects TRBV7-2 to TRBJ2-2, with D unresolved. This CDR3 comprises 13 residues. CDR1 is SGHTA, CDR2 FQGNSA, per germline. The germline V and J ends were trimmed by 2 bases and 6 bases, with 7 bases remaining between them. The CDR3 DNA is TGTGCCAGCAGCTTAAGGGCTCCCGGGGAGCTGTTTTTT. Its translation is CASSLRAPGELFF.

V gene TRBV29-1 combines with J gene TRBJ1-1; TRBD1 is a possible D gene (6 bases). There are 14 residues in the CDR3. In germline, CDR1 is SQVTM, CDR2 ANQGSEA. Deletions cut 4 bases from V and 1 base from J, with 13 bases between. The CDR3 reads CSVVSGTPNTEAFF. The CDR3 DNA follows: TGCAGCGTTGTTTCCGGGACACCGAACACTGAAGCTTTCTTT.